These T cell receptor beta chains were read from a single sample in a study of T cells in Graves' hyperthyroidism and ophthalmopathy. TCRdb re-derived calls from the multiplex PCR reads in MiXCR, one entry per CDR3 protein. The sample includes hundreds of thousands of distinct CDR3 sequences, 12% to 15% of them seen just once. The sequenced sample consisted of blood. These receptors came from a woman under 30 with Graves' hyperthyroidism. Each CDR3 is given with its conserved first and last residue. D genes are given only for firm matches. Only part of the rows carry a size: once, few, many, or a class if the clone is expanded.

NA,many,TRBJ2-3,TRBV30,CAWSEWHGSTDTQYF,TGTGCCTGGAGTGAATGGCACGGAAGCACAGATACGCAGTATTTT
TRBD2,few,TRBJ2-7,TRBV4-1,CASSRPTSGSREQYF,TGCGCCAGCAGCCGCCCCACTAGCGGGAGTCGCGAGCAGTACTTC
NA,few,TRBJ1-5,TRBV7-9,CASSLERDNQPQHF,TGTGCCAGCAGCTTAGAACGGGATAATCAGCCCCAGCATTTT
NA,many,TRBJ2-5,TRBV7-8,CASSLADSSTQYF,TGTGCCAGCAGCTTAGCGGACTCTAGTACCCAGTACTTC
NA,many,TRBJ1-1,TRBV6-5,CASSYSKIGTMNTEAFF,TGTGCCAGCAGTTACTCGAAAATAGGGACCATGAACACTGAAGCTTTCTTT
NA,many,TRBJ2-7,TRBV7-7,CASSLGLGSSYEQYF,TGTGCCAGCAGCTTAGGACTGGGGTCCTCCTACGAGCAGTACTTC
TRBD2,NA,TRBJ2-3,TRBV9,CASSAMTSGRDTQYF,TGTGCCAGCAGCGCTATGACTAGCGGGAGGGATACGCAGTATTTT
TRBD1,many,TRBJ2-1,TRBV19,CASSSRTGTVSYNEQFF,TGTGCCAGTAGTTCAAGGACCGGGACAGTCTCCTACAATGAGCAGTTCTTC
NA,NA,TRBJ2-1,TRBV6-1,CASHRDRSSYNEQFF,TGTGCCAGCCATAGGGACCGGAGCTCCTACAATGAGCAGTTCTTC
TRBD1,many,TRBJ2-7,TRBV15,CATSRRTGTYEQYF,TGTGCCACCAGCAGACGGACAGGTACCTACGAGCAGTACTTC
NA,few,TRBJ2-3,TRBV20-1,CSVRFAGSDTQYF,TGCAGTGTAAGGTTTGCAGGCTCGGATACGCAGTATTTT
TRBD2,many,TRBJ2-1,TRBV2,CASSVRLAYNEQFF,TGTGCCAGCAGCGTTCGACTAGCGTACAATGAGCAGTTCTTC
NA,many,TRBJ1-1,TRBV18,CASSPQGGTEAFF,TGTGCCAGCTCACCGCAGGGCGGGACTGAAGCTTTCTTT
NA,many,TRBJ2-7,TRBV5-1,CASSSVDPYEQYF,TGCGCCAGCAGCTCCGTCGATCCCTACGAGCAGTACTTC
NA,NA,TRBJ2-5,TRBV5-1,CASVRDTQETQYF,TGCGCCAGTGTCCGGGACACCCAAGAGACCCAGTACTTC
NA,many,TRBJ1-6,TRBV12-3/TRBV12-4,CASSLASELNSPLHF,TGTGCCAGCAGTTTAGCGTCAGAGCTTAATTCACCCCTCCACTTT
NA,many,TRBJ2-6,TRBV6-2/TRBV6-3,CASSYSLDSGANVLTF,TGTGCCAGCAGTTACTCCTTAGATTCTGGGGCCAACGTCCTGACTTTC
NA,few,TRBJ2-1,TRBV14,CASSQVQLAYNEQFF,TGTGCCAGCAGCCAAGTGCAACTAGCCTACAATGAGCAGTTCTTC
TRBD1,few,TRBJ2-1,TRBV29-1,CSVQGQGARGQFF,TGCAGCGTTCAGGGACAGGGGGCTCGGGGGCAGTTCTTC
TRBD1,NA,TRBJ1-3,TRBV10-3,CAISDPRGASGNTIYF,TGTGCCATCAGTGACCCCAGGGGGGCCTCTGGAAACACCATATATTTT
TRBD2,NA,TRBJ2-1,TRBV19,CASSMAGGTYNEQFF,TGTGCCAGTAGTATGGCGGGAGGCACCTACAATGAGCAGTTCTTC
NA,NA,TRBJ1-2,TRBV6-4,CASAPWVGYGYTF,TGTGCCAGCGCCCCTTGGGTTGGCTATGGCTACACCTTC
NA,few,TRBJ2-7,TRBV25-1,CASRGGGPRYEQYF,TGTGCCAGCCGCGGAGGGGGACCTCGCTACGAGCAGTACTTC
NA,many,TRBJ2-4,TRBV7-9,CASSSYRDLAKNIQYF,TGTGCCAGCAGCTCTTACAGGGACCTAGCCAAAAACATTCAGTACTTC
NA,many,TRBJ1-2,TRBV2,CASSFGGITNYGYTF,TGTGCCAGCAGTTTCGGGGGGATAACTAACTATGGCTACACCTTC
TRBD2,many,TRBJ2-7,TRBV24-1,CATSVAGSQYEQYF,TGTGCCACCAGTGTAGCGGGATCACAATACGAGCAGTACTTC
NA,many,TRBJ2-7,TRBV28,CASNRGNRNEQYF,TGTGCCAGCAACCGGGGAAATAGGAACGAGCAGTACTTC